This passage covers 8 T cell receptor beta chains from one sample sequenced in a study of Graves' ophthalmopathy and Graves' hyperthyroidism. Amplified TCR beta CDR3 regions were obtained using RNA transcripts as template. After a first-round RT-PCR with HTBI primers, a second-round multiplex PCR was run. In TCRdb, the multiplex PCR reads were re-called with MiXCR into one record per CDR3 protein. The sample has 600,000 to 950,000 distinct CDR3 sequences; around 40% are singletons. Material for sequencing was peripheral blood. The source of these receptors is an adult man with Graves' ophthalmopathy.

This clonotype showed up just a few times. V is TRBV20-1 and J is TRBJ2-5, with 7 positions matching TRBD2. V was pared by 6 bases and J by 3 bases, with 16 bases of the junction left unmatched. CDR3 length equals 16 residues. In germline, CDR1 is DFQATT, CDR2 SNEGSKA (reference sequence). The CDR3 bases are TGCAGTGCCGCACTACCCGCGCTAGCGGATGAAGAGACCCAGTACTTC. This sequence encodes CSAALPALADEETQYF.

This clonotype was observed once. A single base separates this from a much larger clone, so it may be a read error. This CDR3 is missing its conserved last phenylalanine or tryptophan, likely due to a read error. The rearrangement joins TRBV19 to TRBJ2-6; possible D gene TRBD1, 5 bases. From germline, CDR1 is LNHDA and CDR2 SQIVND (reference sequence). The CDR3 is 18 amino acids. Trimming pared 3 bases from V and 4 bases from J, leaving 19 bases between. CDR3 coding DNA: TGTGCCAGTAGTATGGTTCGGCAGGGCATACCCGGGGCCAACGTCCTGACTTCC. Translated: CASSMVRQGIPGANVLTS.

In this sample, this clonotype turned up a few times. The chain has TRBV2 and TRBJ2-5; TRBD1 agrees at 10 bases. CDR1 and CDR2 (germline): SNHLY, FYNNEI. Trimming at V came to 5 bases and at J to 5 bases, leaving 8 bases not matched to a gene. The length of the CDR3 is 15 residues. In DNA form, the CDR3 reads TGTGCCAGCAGTCACATCGGGGACAGGGGCGAGACCCAGTACTTC. Amino acids: CASSHIGDRGETQYF.

This chain uses TRBV10-3 with TRBJ1-2, with 9 bases lining up with TRBD1. The J call is doubtful: the DNA matches TRBJ2-1 better. CDR1 is ENHRY and CDR2 is SYGVKD in the germline V gene. CDR3 length equals 15 residues. CDR3 nucleotide sequence: TGTGCCATCAGTGAGTCGGGACAGGGCTACAATGAGCAGTTCTTC. Protein sequence: CAISESGQGYNEQFF.

This clonotype appeared a few times. The J gene is TRBJ2-7, the V gene TRBV7-9; 10 bases match TRBD1. CDR3 size: 14 residues. The V gene end was trimmed by 10 bases and the J gene end by 3 bases; junction bases not matched to a gene: 9. Germline V CDR1 and CDR2: SEHNR, FQNEAQ (reference sequence). The CDR3 region has the DNA TGTGCCATCAGACCGGGACAGGGGATCTACGAGCAGTACTTC. It encodes CAIRPGQGIYEQYF.

V usage is TRBV24-1 and J usage is TRBJ1-1; D unclear. The CDR3 loop spans 16 amino acids. V lost 4 bases and J 3 bases, leaving 17 bases between the germline ends. Germline CDR1 KGHDR, CDR2 SFDVKD. This chain's CDR3 is CATSEYPGPPDTEAFF. The CDR3 region has the DNA TGTGCCACCAGTGAGTATCCGGGCCCCCCGGACACTGAAGCTTTCTTT.

The chain couples TRBV7-9 to TRBJ2-7; D is undetermined. The CDR3 is 14 residues long. Deletions cut 5 bases from V and 1 base from J, with 12 bases between. CDR1 SEHNR and CDR2 FQNEAQ come from the germline V gene (reference sequence). For the CDR3, the DNA is TGTGCCAGCAGCCCTGTGGGTCTATCCTACGAGCAGTACTTC. Protein product: CASSPVGLSYEQYF.

This clonotype was found a few times. The V and J genes are TRBV6-5 and TRBJ2-5; D uncertain. Germline assignment: CDR1 MNHEY and CDR2 SVGAGI. The CDR3 is 14 residues long. V was pared by 5 bases and J by 4 bases, with 14 bases between. This CDR3 reads CASSPLSRPETQYF. The CDR3, as DNA: TGTGCCAGCAGTCCCTTGTCGAGACCAGAGACCCAGTACTTC.